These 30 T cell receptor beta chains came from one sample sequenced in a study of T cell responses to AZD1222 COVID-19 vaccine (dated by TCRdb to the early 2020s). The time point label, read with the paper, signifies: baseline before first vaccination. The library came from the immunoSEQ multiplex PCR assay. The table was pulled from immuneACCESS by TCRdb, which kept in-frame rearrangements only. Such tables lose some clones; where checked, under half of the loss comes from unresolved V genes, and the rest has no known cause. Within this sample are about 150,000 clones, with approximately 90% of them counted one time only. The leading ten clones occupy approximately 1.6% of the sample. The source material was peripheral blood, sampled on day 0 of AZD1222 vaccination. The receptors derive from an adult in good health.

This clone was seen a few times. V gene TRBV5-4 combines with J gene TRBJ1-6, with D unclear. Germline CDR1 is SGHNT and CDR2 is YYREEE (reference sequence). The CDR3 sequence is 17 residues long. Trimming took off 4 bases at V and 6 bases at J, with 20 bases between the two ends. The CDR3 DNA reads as TGTGCCAGCAGCCTGGATGGGATTGCGTCTTTTAATTCACCCCTCCACTTT. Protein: CASSLDGIASFNSPLHF.

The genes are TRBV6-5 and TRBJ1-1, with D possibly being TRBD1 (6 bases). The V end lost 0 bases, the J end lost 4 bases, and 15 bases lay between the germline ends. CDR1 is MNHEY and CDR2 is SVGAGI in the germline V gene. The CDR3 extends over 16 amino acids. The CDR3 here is CASSYSGGLLSTEAFF. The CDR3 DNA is TGTGCCAGCAGTTACTCCGGGGGGCTTTTGAGCACTGAAGCTTTCTTT.

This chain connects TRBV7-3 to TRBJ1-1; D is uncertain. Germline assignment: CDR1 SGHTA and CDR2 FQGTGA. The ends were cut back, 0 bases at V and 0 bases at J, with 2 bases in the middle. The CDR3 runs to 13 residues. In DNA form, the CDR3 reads TGTGCCAGCAGCTTAACAATGAACACTGAAGCTTTCTTT. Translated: CASSLTMNTEAFF.

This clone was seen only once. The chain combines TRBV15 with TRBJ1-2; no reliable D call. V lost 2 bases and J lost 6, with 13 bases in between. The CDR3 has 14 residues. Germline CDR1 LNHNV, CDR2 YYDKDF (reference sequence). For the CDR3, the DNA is TGTGCCACCAGCAGAAATCAAGGAAAGGATGGCTACACCTTC. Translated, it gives CATSRNQGKDGYTF.

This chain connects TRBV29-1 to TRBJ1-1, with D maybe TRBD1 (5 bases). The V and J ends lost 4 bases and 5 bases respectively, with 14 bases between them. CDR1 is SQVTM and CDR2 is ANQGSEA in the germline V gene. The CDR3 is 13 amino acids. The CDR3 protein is CSVGGQPRTEAFF. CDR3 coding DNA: TGCAGCGTTGGGGGCCAGCCCCGAACTGAAGCTTTCTTT.

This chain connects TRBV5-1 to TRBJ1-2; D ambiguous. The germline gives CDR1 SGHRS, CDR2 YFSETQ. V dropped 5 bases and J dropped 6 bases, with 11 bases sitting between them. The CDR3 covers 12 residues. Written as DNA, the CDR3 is TGCGCCAGCAGAAACCCGATTGATGGCTACACCTTC. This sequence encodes CASRNPIDGYTF.

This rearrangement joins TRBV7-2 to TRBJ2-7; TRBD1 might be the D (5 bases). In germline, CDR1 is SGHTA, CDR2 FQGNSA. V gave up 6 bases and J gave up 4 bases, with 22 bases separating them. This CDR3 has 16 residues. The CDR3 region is CASRPIGHSGRYEQYF. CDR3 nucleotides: TGTGCCAGCAGGCCCATCGGACATTCGGGCCGATACGAGCAGTACTTC.

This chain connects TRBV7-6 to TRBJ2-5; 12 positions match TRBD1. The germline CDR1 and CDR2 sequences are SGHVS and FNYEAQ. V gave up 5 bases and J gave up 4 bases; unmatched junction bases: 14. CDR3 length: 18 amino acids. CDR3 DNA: TGTGCCAGCAGCCCACGGCTTGGGACAGGGGGCGGAGGAGAGACCCAGTACTTC. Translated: CASSPRLGTGGGGETQYF.

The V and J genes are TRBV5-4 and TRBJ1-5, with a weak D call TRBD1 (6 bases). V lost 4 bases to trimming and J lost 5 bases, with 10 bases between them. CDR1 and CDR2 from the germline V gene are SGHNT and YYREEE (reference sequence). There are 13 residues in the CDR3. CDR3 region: CASSRGGDQPQHF. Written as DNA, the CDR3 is TGTGCCAGCAGCCGAGGGGGGGATCAGCCCCAGCATTTT.

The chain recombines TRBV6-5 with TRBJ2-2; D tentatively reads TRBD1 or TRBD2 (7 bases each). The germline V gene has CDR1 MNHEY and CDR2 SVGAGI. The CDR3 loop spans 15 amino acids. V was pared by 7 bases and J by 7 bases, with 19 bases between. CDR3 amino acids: CASTQGGARDGELFF. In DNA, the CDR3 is TGTGCCAGCACCCAGGGGGGGGCCAGAGACGGGGAGCTGTTTTTT.

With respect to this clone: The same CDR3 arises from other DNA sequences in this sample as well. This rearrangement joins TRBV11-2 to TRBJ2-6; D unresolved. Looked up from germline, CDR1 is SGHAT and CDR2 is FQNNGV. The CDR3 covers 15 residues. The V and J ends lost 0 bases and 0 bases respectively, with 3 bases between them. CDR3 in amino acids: CASSLDLSGANVLTF. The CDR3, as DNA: TGTGCCAGCAGCTTAGACCTCTCTGGGGCCAACGTCCTGACTTTC.

CDR3 sequence: CASSFQGEGNSGNTIYF. The CDR3 DNA reads TGTGCCAGCAGCTTCCAAGGGGAGGGGAACTCTGGAAACACCATATATTTT. The chain joins TRBV11-2 to TRBJ1-3, with a possible D match to TRBD1 (5 bases). The length of the CDR3 is 17 residues. The germline gives CDR1 SGHAT, CDR2 FQNNGV. V lost 3 bases to trimming and J lost 0 bases, with 15 bases between them.

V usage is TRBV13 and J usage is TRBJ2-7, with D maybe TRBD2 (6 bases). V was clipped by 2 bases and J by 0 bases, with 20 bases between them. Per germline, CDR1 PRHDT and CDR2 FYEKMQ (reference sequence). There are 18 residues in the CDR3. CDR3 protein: CASSLSRFVGRSSYEQYF. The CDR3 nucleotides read TGTGCCAGCAGCTTAAGCCGGTTTGTGGGGAGGAGCTCCTACGAGCAGTACTTC. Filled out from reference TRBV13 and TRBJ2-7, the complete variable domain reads AAGVIQSPRHLIKEKRETATLKCYPIPRHDTVYWYQQGPGQDPQFLISFYEKMQSDKGSIPDRFSAQQFSDYHSELNMSSLELGDSALYFCASSLSRFVGRSSYEQYFGPGTRLTVT.

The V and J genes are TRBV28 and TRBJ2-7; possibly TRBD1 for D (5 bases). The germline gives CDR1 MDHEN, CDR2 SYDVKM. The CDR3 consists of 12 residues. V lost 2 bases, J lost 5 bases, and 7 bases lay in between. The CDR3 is CASSLQGHEQYF. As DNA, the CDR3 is TGTGCCAGCAGTTTACAGGGCCACGAGCAGTACTTC.

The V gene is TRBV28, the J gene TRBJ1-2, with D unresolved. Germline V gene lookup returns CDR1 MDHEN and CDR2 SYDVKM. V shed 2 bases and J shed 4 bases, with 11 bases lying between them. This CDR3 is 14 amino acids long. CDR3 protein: CASSLNQVAYGYTF. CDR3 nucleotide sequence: TGTGCCAGCAGTTTAAATCAGGTAGCCTATGGCTACACCTTC.

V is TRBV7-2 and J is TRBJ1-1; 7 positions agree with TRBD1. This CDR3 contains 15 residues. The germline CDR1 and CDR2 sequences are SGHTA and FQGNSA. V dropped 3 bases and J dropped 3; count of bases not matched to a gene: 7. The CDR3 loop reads CASSFRQGGDTEAFF. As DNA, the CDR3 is TGTGCCAGCAGCTTTAGACAGGGTGGTGACACTGAAGCTTTCTTT.

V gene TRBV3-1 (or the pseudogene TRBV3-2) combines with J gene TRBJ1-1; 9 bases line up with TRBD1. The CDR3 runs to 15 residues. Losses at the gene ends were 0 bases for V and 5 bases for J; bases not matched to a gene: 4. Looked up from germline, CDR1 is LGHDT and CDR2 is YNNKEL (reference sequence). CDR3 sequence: CASSQEGQGGTEAFF. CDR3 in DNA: TGTGCCAGCAGCCAAGAGGGACAGGGAGGAACTGAAGCTTTCTTT.

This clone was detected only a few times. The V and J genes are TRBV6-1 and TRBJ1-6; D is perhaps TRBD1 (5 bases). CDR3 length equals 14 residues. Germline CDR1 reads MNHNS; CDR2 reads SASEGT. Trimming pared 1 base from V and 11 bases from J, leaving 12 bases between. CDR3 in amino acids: CASSEEGREAPLHF. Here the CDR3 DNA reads TGTGCCAGCAGTGAAGAGGGGAGGGAGGCACCCCTCCACTTT.

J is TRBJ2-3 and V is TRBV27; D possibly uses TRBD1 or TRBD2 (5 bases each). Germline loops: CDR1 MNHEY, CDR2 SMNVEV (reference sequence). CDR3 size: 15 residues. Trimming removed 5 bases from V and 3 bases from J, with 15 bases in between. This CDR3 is CASSLYPGRTDTQYF. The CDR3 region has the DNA TGTGCCAGCAGTCTTTACCCGGGACGGACAGATACGCAGTATTTT.

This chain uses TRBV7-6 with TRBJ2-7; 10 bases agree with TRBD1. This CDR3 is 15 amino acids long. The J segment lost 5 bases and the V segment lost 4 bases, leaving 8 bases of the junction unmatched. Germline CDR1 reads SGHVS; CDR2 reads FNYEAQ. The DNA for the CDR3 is TGTGCCAGCAGCTCCCAATCGGACAGGGGGAACGAGCAGTACTTC. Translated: CASSSQSDRGNEQYF.

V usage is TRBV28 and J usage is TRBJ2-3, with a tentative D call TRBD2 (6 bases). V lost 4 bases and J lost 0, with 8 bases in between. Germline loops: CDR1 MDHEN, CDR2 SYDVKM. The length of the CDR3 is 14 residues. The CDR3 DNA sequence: TGTGCCAGCAGTTGGGGACTGAGCACAGATACGCAGTATTTT. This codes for CASSWGLSTDTQYF.

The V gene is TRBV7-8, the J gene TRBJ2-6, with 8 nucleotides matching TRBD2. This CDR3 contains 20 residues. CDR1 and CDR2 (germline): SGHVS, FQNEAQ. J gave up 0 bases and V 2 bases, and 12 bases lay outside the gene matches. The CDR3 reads CASSLRPTSADYSGANVLTF. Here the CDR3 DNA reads TGTGCCAGCAGCTTACGCCCGACTAGCGCGGACTACTCTGGGGCCAACGTCCTGACTTTC. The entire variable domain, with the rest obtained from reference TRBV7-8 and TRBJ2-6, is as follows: GAGVSQSPRYKVAKRGQDVALRCDPISGHVSLFWYQQALGQGPEFLTYFQNEAQLDKSGLPSDRFFAERPEGSVSTLKIQRTQQEDSAVYLCASSLRPTSADYSGANVLTFGAGSRLTVL.

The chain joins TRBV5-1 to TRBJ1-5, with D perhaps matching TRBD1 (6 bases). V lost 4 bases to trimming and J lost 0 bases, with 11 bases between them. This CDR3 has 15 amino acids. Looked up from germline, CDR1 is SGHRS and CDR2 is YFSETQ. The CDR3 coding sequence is TGCGCCAGCAGCGCGGACAGTAATAGCAATCAGCCCCAGCATTTT. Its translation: CASSADSNSNQPQHF.

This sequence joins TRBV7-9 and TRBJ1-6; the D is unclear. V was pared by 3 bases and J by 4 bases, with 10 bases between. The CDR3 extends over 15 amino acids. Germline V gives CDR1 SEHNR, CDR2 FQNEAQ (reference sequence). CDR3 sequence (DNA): TGTGCCAGCAGCTTCGAGGGCGGTTATAATTCACCCCTCCACTTT. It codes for CASSFEGGYNSPLHF.

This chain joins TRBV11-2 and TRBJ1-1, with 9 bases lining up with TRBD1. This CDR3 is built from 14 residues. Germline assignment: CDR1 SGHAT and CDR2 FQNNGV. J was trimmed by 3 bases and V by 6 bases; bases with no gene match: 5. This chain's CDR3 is CASRHRGHYTEAFF. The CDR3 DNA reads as TGTGCCAGCAGACACAGGGGGCATTACACTGAAGCTTTCTTT. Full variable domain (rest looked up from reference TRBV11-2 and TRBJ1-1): EAGVAQSPRYKIIEKRQSVAFWCNPISGHATLYWYQQILGQGPKLLIQFQNNGVVDDSQLPKDRFSAERLKGVDSTLKIQPAKLEDSAVYLCASRHRGHYTEAFFGQGTRLTVV.

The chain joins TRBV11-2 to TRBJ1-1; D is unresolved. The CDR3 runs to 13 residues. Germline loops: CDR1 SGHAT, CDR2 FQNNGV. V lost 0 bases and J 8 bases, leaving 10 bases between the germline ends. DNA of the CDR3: TGTGCCAGCAGCTTAGATAGGGCAGGAGAAGCTTTCTTT. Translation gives CASSLDRAGEAFF.

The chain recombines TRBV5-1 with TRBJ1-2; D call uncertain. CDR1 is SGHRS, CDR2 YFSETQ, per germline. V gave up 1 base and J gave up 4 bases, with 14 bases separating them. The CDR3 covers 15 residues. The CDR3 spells CASSLSGRDSYGYTF. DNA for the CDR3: TGCGCCAGCAGCTTGTCAGGCCGGGATAGCTATGGCTACACCTTC.

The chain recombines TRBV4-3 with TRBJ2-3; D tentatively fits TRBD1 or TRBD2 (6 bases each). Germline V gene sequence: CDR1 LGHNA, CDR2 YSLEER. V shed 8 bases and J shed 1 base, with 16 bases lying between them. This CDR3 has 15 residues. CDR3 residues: CASGTGAPGTDTQYF. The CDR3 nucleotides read TGCGCCAGCGGAACGGGGGCTCCGGGCACAGATACGCAGTATTTT.

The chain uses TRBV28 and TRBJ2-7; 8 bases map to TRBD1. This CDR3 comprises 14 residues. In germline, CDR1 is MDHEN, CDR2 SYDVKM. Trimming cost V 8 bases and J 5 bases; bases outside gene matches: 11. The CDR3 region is CASQGRGRSHEQYF. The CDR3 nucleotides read TGTGCCAGCCAGGGCAGGGGGCGATCTCACGAGCAGTACTTC. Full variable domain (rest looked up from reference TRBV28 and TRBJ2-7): DVKVTQSSRYLVKRTGEKVFLECVQDMDHENMFWYRQDPGLGLRLIYFSYDVKMKEKGDIPEGYSVSREKKERFSLILESASTNQTSMYLCASQGRGRSHEQYFGPGTRLTVT.

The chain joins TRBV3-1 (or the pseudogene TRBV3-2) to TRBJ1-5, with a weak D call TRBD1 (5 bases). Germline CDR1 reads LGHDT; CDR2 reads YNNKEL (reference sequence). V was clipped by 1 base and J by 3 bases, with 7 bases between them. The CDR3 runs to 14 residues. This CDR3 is CASSQGGLNQPQHF. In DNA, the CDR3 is TGTGCCAGCAGCCAAGGGGGACTCAATCAGCCCCAGCATTTT.